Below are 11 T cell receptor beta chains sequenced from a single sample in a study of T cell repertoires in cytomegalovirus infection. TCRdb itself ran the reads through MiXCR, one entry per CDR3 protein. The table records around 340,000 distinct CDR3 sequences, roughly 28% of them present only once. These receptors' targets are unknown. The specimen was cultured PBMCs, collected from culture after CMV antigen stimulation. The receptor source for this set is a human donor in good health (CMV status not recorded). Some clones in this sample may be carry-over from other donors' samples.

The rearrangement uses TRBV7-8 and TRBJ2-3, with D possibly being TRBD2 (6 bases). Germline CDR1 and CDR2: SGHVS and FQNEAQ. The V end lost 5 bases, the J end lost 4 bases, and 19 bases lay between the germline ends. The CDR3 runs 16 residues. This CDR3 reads CASSPSLALGSDTQYF. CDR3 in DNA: TGTGCCAGCAGCCCCTCACTAGCTCTGGGCTCAGATACGCAGTATTTT.

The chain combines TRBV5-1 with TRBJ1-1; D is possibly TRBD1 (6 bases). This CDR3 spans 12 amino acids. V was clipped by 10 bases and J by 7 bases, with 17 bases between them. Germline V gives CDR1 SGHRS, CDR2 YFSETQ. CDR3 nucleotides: TGCGCCTCAAGGACAGCTTCTAATGAAGCTTTCTTT. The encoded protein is CASRTASNEAFF. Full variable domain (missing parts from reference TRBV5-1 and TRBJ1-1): KAGVTQTPRYLIKTRGQQVTLSCSPISGHRSVSWYQQTPGQGLQFLFEYFSETQRNKGNFPGRFSGRQFSNSRSEMNVSTLELGDSALYLCASRTASNEAFFGQGTRLTVV.

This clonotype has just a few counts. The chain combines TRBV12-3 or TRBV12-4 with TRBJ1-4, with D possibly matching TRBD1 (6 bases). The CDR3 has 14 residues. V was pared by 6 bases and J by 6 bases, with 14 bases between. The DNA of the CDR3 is TGTGCCAGCAGCGCAGGGGTGCGCGATGAAAAACTGTTTTTT. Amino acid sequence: CASSAGVRDEKLFF.

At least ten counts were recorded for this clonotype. The CDR3 spells CASSRQSELSQYF. The CDR3 nucleotides read TGTGCCAGCAGCCGACAGTCAGAATTGTCCCAGTACTTC. This rearrangement joins TRBV7-2 to TRBJ2-5, with TRBD1 as a possible D gene (5 bases). CDR3 size: 13 residues. From germline, CDR1 is SGHTA and CDR2 FQGNSA. The V gene lost 5 bases and the J gene lost 9 bases, with 16 bases spanning the gap.

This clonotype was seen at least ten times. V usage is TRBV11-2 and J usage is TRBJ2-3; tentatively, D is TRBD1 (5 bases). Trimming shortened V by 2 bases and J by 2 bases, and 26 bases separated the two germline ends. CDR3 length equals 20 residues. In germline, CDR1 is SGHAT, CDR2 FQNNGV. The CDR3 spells CASSLYYGATRPPTTDTQYF. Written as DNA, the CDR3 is TGTGCCAGCAGCTTATATTATGGGGCCACCCGACCACCCACCACAGATACGCAGTATTTT.

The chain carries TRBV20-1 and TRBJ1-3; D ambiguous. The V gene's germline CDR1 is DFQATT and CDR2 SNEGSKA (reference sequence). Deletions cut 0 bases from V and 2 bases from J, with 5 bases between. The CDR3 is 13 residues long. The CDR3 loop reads CSARDPPGNTIYF. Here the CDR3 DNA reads TGCAGTGCTAGAGATCCACCTGGAAACACCATATATTTT.

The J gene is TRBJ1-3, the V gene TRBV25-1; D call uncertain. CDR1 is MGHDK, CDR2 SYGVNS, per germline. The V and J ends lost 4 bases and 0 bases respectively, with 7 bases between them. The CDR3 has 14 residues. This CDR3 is CASSVTDSGNTIYF. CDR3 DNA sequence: TGTGCCAGCAGTGTCACAGACTCTGGAAACACCATATATTTT.

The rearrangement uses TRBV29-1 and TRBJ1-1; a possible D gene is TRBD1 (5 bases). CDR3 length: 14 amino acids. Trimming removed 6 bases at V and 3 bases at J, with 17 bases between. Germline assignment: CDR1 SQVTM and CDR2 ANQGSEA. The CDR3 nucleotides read TGCAGCGTCGGCGGGGGGGGGATGGACACTGAAGCTTTCTTT. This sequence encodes CSVGGGGMDTEAFF. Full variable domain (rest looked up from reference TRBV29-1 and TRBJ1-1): SAVISQKPSRDICQRGTSLTIQCQVDSQVTMMFWYRQQPGQSLTLIATANQGSEATYESGFVIDKFPISRPNLTFSTLTVSNMSPEDSSIYLCSVGGGGMDTEAFFGQGTRLTVV.

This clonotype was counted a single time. CDR3 coding DNA: TGTGCCATCAGTGAGAGCCCACAGGGGGGCGGCTATGGCTACACCTTC. Translated, it gives CAISESPQGGGYGYTF. V gene TRBV10-3 combines with J gene TRBJ1-2; TRBD1 matches at 8 bases. Germline V gene data show CDR1 as ENHRY and CDR2 as SYGVKD. The CDR3 is made up of 16 amino acids. The ends lost 2 bases at V and 4 bases at J; junction bases unmatched: 9.

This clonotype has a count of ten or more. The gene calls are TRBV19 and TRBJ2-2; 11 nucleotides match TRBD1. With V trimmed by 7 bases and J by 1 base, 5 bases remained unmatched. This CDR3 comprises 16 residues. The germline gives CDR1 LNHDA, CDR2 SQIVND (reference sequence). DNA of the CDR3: TGTGCCAGTACCCCCGGGACAGGGGGGAACACCGGGGAGCTGTTTTTT. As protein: CASTPGTGGNTGELFF.

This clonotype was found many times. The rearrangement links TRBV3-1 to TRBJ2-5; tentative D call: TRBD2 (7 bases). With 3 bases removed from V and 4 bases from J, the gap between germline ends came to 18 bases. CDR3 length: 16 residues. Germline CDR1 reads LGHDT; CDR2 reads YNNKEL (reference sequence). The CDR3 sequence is CASSHRLRGGPETQYF. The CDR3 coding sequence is TGTGCCAGCAGCCACCGCCTGAGGGGGGGGCCAGAGACCCAGTACTTC.